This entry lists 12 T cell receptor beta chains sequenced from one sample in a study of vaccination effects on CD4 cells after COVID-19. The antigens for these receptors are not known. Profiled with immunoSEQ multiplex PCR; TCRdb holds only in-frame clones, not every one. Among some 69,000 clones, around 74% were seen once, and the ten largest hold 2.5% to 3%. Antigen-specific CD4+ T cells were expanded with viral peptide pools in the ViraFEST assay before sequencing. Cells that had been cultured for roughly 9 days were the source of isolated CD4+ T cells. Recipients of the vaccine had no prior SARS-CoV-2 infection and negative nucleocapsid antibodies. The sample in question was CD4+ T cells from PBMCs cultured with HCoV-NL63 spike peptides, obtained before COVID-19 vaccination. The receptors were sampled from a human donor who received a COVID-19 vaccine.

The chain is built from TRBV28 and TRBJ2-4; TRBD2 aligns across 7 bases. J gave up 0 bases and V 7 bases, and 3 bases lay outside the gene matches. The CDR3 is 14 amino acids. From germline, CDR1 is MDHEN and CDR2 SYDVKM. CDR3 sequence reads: CASKGGGAKNIQYF. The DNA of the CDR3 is TGTGCCAGCAAGGGCGGGGGAGCCAAAAACATTCAGTACTTC.

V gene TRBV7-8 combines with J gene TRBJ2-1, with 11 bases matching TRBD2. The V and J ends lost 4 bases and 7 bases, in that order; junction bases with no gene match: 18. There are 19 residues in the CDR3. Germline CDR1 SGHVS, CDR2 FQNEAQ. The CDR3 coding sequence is TGTGCCAGCAGCTCGAGGACTAGCGGGTTAGGTACTGGACGGAATGAGCAGTTCTTC. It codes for CASSSRTSGLGTGRNEQFF.

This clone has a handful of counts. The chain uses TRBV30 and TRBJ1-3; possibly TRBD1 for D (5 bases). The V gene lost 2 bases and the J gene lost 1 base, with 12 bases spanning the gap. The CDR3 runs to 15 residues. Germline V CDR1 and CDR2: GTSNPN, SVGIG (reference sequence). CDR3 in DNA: TGTGCCTGGAGTTCTCATTCAGGGTCTGGAAACACCATATATTTT. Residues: CAWSSHSGSGNTIYF.

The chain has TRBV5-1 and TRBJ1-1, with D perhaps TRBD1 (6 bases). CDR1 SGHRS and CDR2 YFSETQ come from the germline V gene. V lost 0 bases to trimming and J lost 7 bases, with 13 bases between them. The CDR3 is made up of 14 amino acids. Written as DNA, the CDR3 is TGCGCCAGCAGCTTGGTGGAGAGGGGGATTGAAGCTTTCTTT. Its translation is CASSLVERGIEAFF.

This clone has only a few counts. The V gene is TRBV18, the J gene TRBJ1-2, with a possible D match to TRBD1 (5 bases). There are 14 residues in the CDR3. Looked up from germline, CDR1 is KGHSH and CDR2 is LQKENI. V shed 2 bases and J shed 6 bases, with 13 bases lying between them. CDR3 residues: CASSPYAGMDGYTF. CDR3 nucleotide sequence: TGTGCCAGCTCACCATACGCAGGGATGGATGGCTACACCTTC.

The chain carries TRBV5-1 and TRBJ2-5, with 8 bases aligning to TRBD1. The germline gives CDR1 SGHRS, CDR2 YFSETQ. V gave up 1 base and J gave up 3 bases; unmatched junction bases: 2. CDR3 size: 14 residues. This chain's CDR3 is CASSLTGGKETQYF. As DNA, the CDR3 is TGCGCCAGCAGCTTGACAGGGGGAAAAGAGACCCAGTACTTC.

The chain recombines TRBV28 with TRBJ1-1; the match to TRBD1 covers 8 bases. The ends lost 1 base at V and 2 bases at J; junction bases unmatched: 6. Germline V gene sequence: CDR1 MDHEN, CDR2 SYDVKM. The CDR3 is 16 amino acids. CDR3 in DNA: TGTGCCAGCAGTTTATACCCAGGGGGCTACAACACTGAAGCTTTCTTT. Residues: CASSLYPGGYNTEAFF.

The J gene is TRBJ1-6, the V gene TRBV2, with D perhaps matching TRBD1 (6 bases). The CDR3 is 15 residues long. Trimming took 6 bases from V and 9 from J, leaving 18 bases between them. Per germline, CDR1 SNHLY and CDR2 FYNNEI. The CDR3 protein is CASSAQTGSTSPLHF. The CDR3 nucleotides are TGTGCCAGCAGCGCCCAAACAGGGTCTACTTCACCCCTCCACTTT.

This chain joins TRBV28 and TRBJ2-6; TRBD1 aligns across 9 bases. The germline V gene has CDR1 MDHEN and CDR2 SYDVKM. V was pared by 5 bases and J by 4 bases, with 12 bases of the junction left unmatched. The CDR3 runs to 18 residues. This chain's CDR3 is CASSRPQGASWGANVLTF. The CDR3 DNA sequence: TGTGCCAGCAGTCGACCACAGGGGGCTAGTTGGGGGGCCAACGTCCTGACTTTC.

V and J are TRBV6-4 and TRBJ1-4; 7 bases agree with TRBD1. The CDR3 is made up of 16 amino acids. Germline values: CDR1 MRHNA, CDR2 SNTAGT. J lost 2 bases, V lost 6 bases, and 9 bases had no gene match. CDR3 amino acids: CASRSRGRETNEKLFF. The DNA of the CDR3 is TGTGCCAGCAGGAGCAGGGGGAGAGAGACTAATGAAAAACTGTTTTTT.

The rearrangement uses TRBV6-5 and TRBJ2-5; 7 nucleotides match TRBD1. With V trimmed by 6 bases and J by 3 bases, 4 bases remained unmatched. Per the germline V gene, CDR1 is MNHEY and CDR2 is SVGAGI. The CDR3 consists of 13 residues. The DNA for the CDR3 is TGTGCCAGCAGACAGGGGCTAGAAGAGACCCAGTACTTC. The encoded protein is CASRQGLEETQYF.

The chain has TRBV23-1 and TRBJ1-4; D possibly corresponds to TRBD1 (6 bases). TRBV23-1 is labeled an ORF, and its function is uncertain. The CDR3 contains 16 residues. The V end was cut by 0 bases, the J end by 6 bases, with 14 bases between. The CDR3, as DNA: TGCGCCAGCAGTCAATCAAGGGCAGGGGAAGATGAAAAACTGTTTTTT. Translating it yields CASSQSRAGEDEKLFF.